This T cell receptor (beta chain) was observed in a study of shared clonotypes between healthy human individuals. Clones were sequenced by immunoSEQ multiplex PCR, and TCRdb holds only the in-frame ones, with some missing. The sample lists 1,100,000 or so clones, roughly 74% occurring once. The CDR3 is 14 amino acids. CDR1 and CDR2 (germline): SGHDN, FVKESK. The V gene end was trimmed by 8 bases and the J gene end by 4 bases; junction bases not matched to a gene: 9. V gene TRBV14 combines with J gene TRBJ1-2; 8 bases are shared with TRBD1. This TCR came from a man younger than 35 in good health. Some clones in this sample may be carry-over from other donors' samples. Sequencing input: memory CD4+ T cells from PBMCs. Documented subset: CD45RA-negative fraction. In nucleotides, the CDR3 is TGTGCCAGCGGTTATTCAGGGGGCGTCTATGGCTACACCTTC. Residues: CASGYSGGVYGYTF.